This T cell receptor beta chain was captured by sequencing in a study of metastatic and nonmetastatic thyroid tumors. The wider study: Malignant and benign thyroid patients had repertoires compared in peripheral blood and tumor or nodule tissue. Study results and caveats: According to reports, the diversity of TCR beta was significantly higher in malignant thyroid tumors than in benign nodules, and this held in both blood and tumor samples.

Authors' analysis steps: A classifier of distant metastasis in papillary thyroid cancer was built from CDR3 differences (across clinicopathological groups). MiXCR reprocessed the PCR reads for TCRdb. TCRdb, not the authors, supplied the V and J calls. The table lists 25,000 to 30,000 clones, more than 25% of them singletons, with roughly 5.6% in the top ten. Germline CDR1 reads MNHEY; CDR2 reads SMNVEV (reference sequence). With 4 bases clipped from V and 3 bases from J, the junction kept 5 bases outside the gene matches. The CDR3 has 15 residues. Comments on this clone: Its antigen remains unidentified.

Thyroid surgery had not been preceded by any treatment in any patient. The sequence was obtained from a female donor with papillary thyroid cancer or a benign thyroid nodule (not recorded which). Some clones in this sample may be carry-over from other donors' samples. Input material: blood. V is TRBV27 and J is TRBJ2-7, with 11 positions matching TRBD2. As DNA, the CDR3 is TGTGCCAGCAGTTCCGGGACTAGCGGACTCTACGAGCAGTACTTC. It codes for CASSSGTSGLYEQYF.